This T cell receptor beta chain was obtained from a study of blood T cells in healthy people across ages. A J-beta primer mix and a sample-barcoded 5' primer were used in a second PCR of roughly 6 to 11 cycles. Each CDR3 protein is one row after TCRdb ran MiXCR on the 5' RACE reads. The sample has approximately 810,000 distinct CDR3 sequences, about 28% seen once. Donors were healthy Caucasian individuals from Russia aged about 6 to 90. Trimming shortened V by 3 bases and J by 2 bases, and 8 bases separated the two germline ends. This CDR3 is built from 14 residues. CDR1 and CDR2 (germline): MRHNA, SNTAGT. This clonotype was counted ten times or more.

What was sequenced was blood. The receptor was isolated from an elderly woman in good health. The chain is built from TRBV6-4 and TRBJ1-5, with D perhaps matching TRBD1 (6 bases). The CDR3 nucleotides read TGTGCCAGCAGTGAAGCAGGGGGCAATCAGCCCCAGCATTTT. Its translation: CASSEAGGNQPQHF.